One and the same sample provided the 3 T cell receptor beta chains below, sequenced in a study of neurological immune-mediated disorders. Specified time point: longitudinal time-point 3. TCRdb re-analysed the 5' RACE reads in MiXCR, keeping a single row per CDR3 protein. The sample shows approximately 84,000 distinct CDR3 sequences, 3.5% to 5.5% of them seen only once. Sequencing was carried out using PBMCs. Receptors originate from a woman in her sixties or seventies with multiple sclerosis.

This clonotype was seen many times. The J gene is TRBJ2-1, the V gene TRBV20-1; D may be TRBD1 or TRBD2 (7 bases each). Germline V gene data show CDR1 as DFQATT and CDR2 as SNEGSKA (reference sequence). The CDR3 has 15 residues. Trimming removed 2 bases from V and 4 bases from J, with 15 bases in between. CDR3 in DNA: TGCAGTGCTAGACTAGGCAGGGGGGGATACAATGAGCAGTTCTTC. It yields the protein CSARLGRGGYNEQFF.

This clonotype was counted many times. The chain joins TRBV7-9 to TRBJ2-1, with 11 positions matching TRBD2. The CDR3 extends over 16 amino acids. Germline CDR1 reads SEHNR; CDR2 reads FQNEAQ (reference sequence). V was clipped by 5 bases and J by 8 bases; unmatched bases: 11. In DNA, the CDR3 is TGTGCCAGCAGCGCCCACCGGACTAGCGGGTTGGATGAGCAGTTCTTC. This encodes CASSAHRTSGLDEQFF. The entire variable domain, with the rest obtained from reference TRBV7-9 and TRBJ2-1, is as follows: DTGVSQNPRHKITKRGQNVTFRCDPISEHNRLYWYRQTLGQGPEFLTYFQNEAQLEKSRLLSDRFSAERPKGSFSTLEIQRTEQGDSAMYLCASSAHRTSGLDEQFFGPGTRLTVL.

This clonotype was counted many times. The chain employs TRBV6-6 and TRBJ1-2; the match to TRBD1 covers 9 bases. Germline assignment: CDR1 MNHNY and CDR2 SVGAGI (reference sequence). The ends lost 5 bases at V and 1 base at J; junction bases unmatched: 14. The CDR3 loop spans 18 amino acids. In nucleotides, the CDR3 is TGTGCCAGCAGTAGCACTCGGACAGGGGATGTATTTAACTATGGCTACACCTTC. This gives the protein CASSSTRTGDVFNYGYTF.